This T cell receptor (beta chain) was sequenced for a study of cytomegalovirus exposure and HLA in healthy donors. About the study: Membership in the Caucasian-associated ancestry cluster was found for around 81% of a few hundred genotyped donors. Study-level points and caveats: In the analysis, some V segments, TRBV6-2 and TRBV6-3 included, were excluded as indistinguishable. In a later analysis, CMV-associated beta chains were mostly HLA-associated, it appeared.

This clone has just a few counts. Its antigen is currently unknown. Primers: 60 Vbeta forward and 13 Jbeta reverse. In the authors' workflow: It was a later analysis that counted tens of millions of unique TCR beta chains, of which about 10 million were shared. Only in-frame clones appear in the TCRdb table, and some are missing; sequencing was by immunoSEQ multiplex PCR. V and J calls plus clone size are reproduced from that table; the DNA served to infer D and trimming. The repertoire consists of about 130,000 clones, with approximately 78% occurring once and the leading ten covering 5.9%. CDR3 length: 15 amino acids. Germline loops: CDR1 MNHEY, CDR2 SMNVEV (reference sequence). Trimming took 5 bases from V and 10 from J; bases not matched to a gene: 12.

Source material: PBMCs. The chain uses TRBV27 and TRBJ2-1; 9 bases fit TRBD1. The source is a woman aged 35 to 49 in good health and CMV-seropositive. The CDR3 nucleotides are TGTGCCAGCAGTATGAGGGGACAGGGAATTAGCGAGCAGTTCTTC. Residues: CASSMRGQGISEQFF.